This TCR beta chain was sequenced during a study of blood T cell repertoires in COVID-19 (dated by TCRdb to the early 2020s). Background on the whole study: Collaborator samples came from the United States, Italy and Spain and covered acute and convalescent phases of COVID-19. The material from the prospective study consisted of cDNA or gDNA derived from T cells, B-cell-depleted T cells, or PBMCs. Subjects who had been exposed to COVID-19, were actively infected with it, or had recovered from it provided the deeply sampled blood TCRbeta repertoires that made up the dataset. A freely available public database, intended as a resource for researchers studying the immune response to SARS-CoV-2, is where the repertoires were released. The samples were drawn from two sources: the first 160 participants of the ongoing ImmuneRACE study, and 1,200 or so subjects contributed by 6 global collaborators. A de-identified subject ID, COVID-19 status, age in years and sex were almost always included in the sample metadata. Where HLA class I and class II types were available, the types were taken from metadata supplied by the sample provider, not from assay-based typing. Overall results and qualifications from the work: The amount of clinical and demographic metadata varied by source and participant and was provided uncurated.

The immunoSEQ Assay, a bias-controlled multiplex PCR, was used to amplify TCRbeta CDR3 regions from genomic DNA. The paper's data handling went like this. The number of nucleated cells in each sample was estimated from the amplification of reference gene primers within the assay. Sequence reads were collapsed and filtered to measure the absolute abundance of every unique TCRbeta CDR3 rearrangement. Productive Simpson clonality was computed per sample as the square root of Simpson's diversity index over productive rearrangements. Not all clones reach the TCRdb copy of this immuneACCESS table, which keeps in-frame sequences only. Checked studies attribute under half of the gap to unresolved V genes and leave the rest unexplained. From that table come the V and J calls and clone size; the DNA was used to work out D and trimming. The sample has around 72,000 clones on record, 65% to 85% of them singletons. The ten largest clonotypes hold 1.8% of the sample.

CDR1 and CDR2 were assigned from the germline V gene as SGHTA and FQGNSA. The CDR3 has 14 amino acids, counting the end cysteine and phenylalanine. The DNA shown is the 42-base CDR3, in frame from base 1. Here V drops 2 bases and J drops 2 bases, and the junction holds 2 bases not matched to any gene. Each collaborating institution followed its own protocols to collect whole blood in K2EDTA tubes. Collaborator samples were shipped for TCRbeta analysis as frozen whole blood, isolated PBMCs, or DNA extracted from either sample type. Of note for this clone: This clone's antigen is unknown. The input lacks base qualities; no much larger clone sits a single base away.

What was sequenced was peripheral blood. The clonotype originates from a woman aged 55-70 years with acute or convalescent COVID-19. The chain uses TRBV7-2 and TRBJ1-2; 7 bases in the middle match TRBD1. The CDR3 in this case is CASSLYRGNYGYTF. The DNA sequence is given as TGTGCCAGCAGCTTATACAGGGGCAACTATGGCTACACCTTC.